Below, 31 T cell receptor beta chains from the same sample are listed, as sequenced in a study of graft-versus-host responses after intestinal transplantation. Repertoires were generated with immunoSEQ multiplex PCR, while TCRdb's copy carries only in-frame clones and drops some. The table has approximately 110,000 clones, 85% to 95% seen once. Their specific antigens are unknown. Here the sequenced sample was unstimulated CD4+ T cells sorted from spleen or lymph node cells, taken before transplant. All receptors come from a human donor who was the organ donor for an intestinal transplant.

The V call is TRBV5-1, the J call TRBJ2-7, with 8 bases aligning to TRBD2. Germline V CDR1 and CDR2: SGHRS, YFSETQ. Trimming took 3 bases from V and 3 from J; bases not matched to a gene: 8. The CDR3 contains 15 residues. The CDR3 nucleotides are TGCGCCAGCAGCTCAAGCGGGAGCAGGTACTACGAGCAGTACTTC. Translation: CASSSSGSRYYEQYF.

The V call is TRBV5-1, the J call TRBJ2-3; 12 bases are shared with TRBD2. Per germline, CDR1 SGHRS and CDR2 YFSETQ. This CDR3 comprises 17 residues. The V and J ends lost 0 bases and 0 bases, in that order; junction bases with no gene match: 2. CDR3 DNA sequence: TGCGCCAGCAGCTTGGGGACTAGCGGGACTAGCACAGATACGCAGTATTTT. Translation gives CASSLGTSGTSTDTQYF.

The rearrangement links TRBV4-1 to TRBJ1-2; 8 bases fit TRBD1. Trimming at V came to 1 base and at J to 4 bases, leaving 8 bases not matched to a gene. CDR3 length: 16 amino acids. CDR1 and CDR2 (germline): MGHRA, YSYEKL. CDR3 in amino acids: CASSQARQGTFYGYTF. As DNA, the CDR3 is TGCGCCAGCAGCCAAGCCCGACAGGGGACCTTCTATGGCTACACCTTC.

V gene TRBV30 combines with J gene TRBJ2-4; possibly TRBD2 for D (5 bases). This CDR3 has 14 residues. The germline gives CDR1 GTSNPN, CDR2 SVGIG (reference sequence). The V and J ends lost 0 bases and 8 bases respectively, with 14 bases between them. Written as DNA, the CDR3 is TGTGCCTGGAGTGTAATTCTAGCTGGGGACATTCAGTACTTC. Protein product: CAWSVILAGDIQYF.

V gene TRBV28 combines with J gene TRBJ2-2, with 14 bases identical to TRBD2. This CDR3 comprises 19 residues. Unmatched junction bases numbered 9, after V lost 2 bases and J lost 4 bases. The germline gives CDR1 MDHEN, CDR2 SYDVKM. The CDR3 here is CASSLVGTSGSGGTGELFF. The CDR3 coding sequence is TGTGCCAGCAGTTTAGTGGGGACTAGCGGGAGTGGGGGCACCGGGGAGCTGTTTTTT.

This clone is a singleton in its sample. At one end, the junction sequence differs from germline, possibly due to a read error. The J gene is TRBJ1-1, the V gene TRBV19; possible D gene TRBD1, 6 bases. Germline lookup yields CDR1 LNHDA and CDR2 SQIVND (reference sequence). The CDR3 is 13 amino acids. The CDR3 is CASTGLSNAEAFF. The CDR3 nucleotides read TGTGCCTCAACAGGGCTGTCGAACGCTGAAGCTTTCTTT.

The DNA of the CDR3 is TGTGCCAGCAGCTTGGGCAGGAACACCGGGGAGCTGTTTTTT. Translated: CASSLGRNTGELFF. This chain connects TRBV5-4 to TRBJ2-2, with unresolved D. The length of the CDR3 is 14 residues. The V gene's germline CDR1 is SGHNT and CDR2 YYREEE (reference sequence). Trimming stripped 0 bases from V and 1 base from J, with 4 bases between.

The chain employs TRBV6-4 and TRBJ2-6; no reliable D call. The V end lost 3 bases, the J end lost 1 base, and 1 base lay between the germline ends. Per the germline V gene, CDR1 is MRHNA and CDR2 is SNTAGT. CDR3 length: 13 residues. The CDR3 DNA follows: TGTGCCAGCAGTGAGTCTGGGGCCAACGTCCTGACTTTC. This gives the protein CASSESGANVLTF.

V is TRBV6-1 and J is TRBJ2-2; 9 nucleotides line up with TRBD1. Germline CDR1 and CDR2: MNHNS and SASEGT. The CDR3 totals 15 residues. Germline trimming cut 6 bases from V and 4 bases from J; bases unmatched to any gene: 6. Here the CDR3 DNA reads TGTGCCAGCAGCGTTGGACAGGGGAGCACCGGGGAGCTGTTTTTT. This codes for CASSVGQGSTGELFF.

The chain recombines TRBV7-2 with TRBJ2-7; D not resolved. V lost 0 bases, J lost 4 bases, and 7 bases lay in between. Germline V CDR1 and CDR2: SGHTA, FQGNSA. There are 13 residues in the CDR3. CDR3 protein: CASSLAGWYEQYF. DNA for the CDR3: TGTGCCAGCAGCTTAGCGGGATGGTACGAGCAGTACTTC.

The rearrangement links TRBV18 to TRBJ1-6, with a possible D match to TRBD1 (5 bases). CDR1 and CDR2 (germline): KGHSH, LQKENI. V was pared by 2 bases and J by 7 bases, with 12 bases between. This CDR3 is built from 15 residues. CDR3 region: CASSPSGSPNSPLHF. The CDR3 nucleotides are TGTGCCAGCTCACCATCAGGGAGCCCCAATTCACCCCTCCACTTT. Filled out from reference TRBV18 and TRBJ1-6, the complete variable domain reads NAGVMQNPRHLVRRRGQEARLRCSPMKGHSHVYWYRQLPEEGLKFMVYLQKENIIDESGMPKERFSAEFPKEGPSILRIQQVVRGDSAAYFCASSPSGSPNSPLHFGNGTRLTVT.

The chain links TRBV19 to TRBJ2-3; 7 nucleotides align to TRBD1. CDR1 is LNHDA, CDR2 SQIVND, per germline (reference sequence). The V segment lost 3 bases and the J segment 1 base; nucleotides outside the gene matches: 1. The CDR3 is made up of 14 amino acids. DNA for the CDR3: TGTGCCAGTAGTATCGGACAGGGCACAGATACGCAGTATTTT. Protein product: CASSIGQGTDTQYF.

The rearrangement links TRBV6-5 to TRBJ1-1; TRBD1 aligns across 7 bases. Germline CDR1 and CDR2: MNHEY and SVGAGI. This CDR3 spans 14 amino acids. V was clipped by 6 bases and J by 4 bases; unmatched bases: 8. The CDR3 reads CASREQGIGTEAFF. DNA for the CDR3: TGTGCCAGCAGAGAACAGGGGATTGGCACTGAAGCTTTCTTT.

This clone turned up a few times. This sequence joins TRBV4-2 and TRBJ2-1; 9 nucleotides match TRBD1. There are 15 residues in the CDR3. Per germline, CDR1 LGHNA and CDR2 YNFKEQ. The V and J ends lost 0 bases and 3 bases, in that order; junction bases with no gene match: 0. The chain's CDR3 is CASSQEGQGYNEQFF. As DNA, the CDR3 is TGTGCCAGCAGCCAAGAGGGACAGGGCTACAATGAGCAGTTCTTC.

J is TRBJ1-5 and V is TRBV5-1; D is unclear. The V and J ends lost 0 bases and 7 bases respectively, with 11 bases between them. Germline V lookup: CDR1 SGHRS, CDR2 YFSETQ. The CDR3 covers 14 residues. Here the CDR3 DNA reads TGCGCCAGCAGCTTGGAGGTTTCTGGCCAGCCCCAGCATTTT. Translated, it gives CASSLEVSGQPQHF.

This rearrangement joins TRBV6-4 to TRBJ2-3; D not certain. The CDR3 runs 15 residues. The germline V and J ends were trimmed by 4 bases and 0 bases, with 11 bases remaining between them. Germline CDR1 reads MRHNA; CDR2 reads SNTAGT. In DNA form, the CDR3 reads TGTGCCAGCAGTGCAAGCCCGCGGAGCACAGATACGCAGTATTTT. Translated: CASSASPRSTDTQYF.

The chain carries TRBV21-1 and TRBJ2-7; whether TRBD1, the table's D call, matches the DNA was not checked. TRBV21-1 corresponds to a pseudogene. This CDR3 comprises 13 residues. CDR3 amino acids: CASSNRGPYEQYF. The CDR3, as DNA: TGTGCCAGCAGCAACAGGGGGCCCTACGAGCAGTACTTC.

The chain recombines TRBV5-1 with TRBJ2-3, with a tentative D call TRBD2 (6 bases). Deletions cut 3 bases from V and 1 base from J, with 12 bases between. The CDR3 extends over 15 amino acids. CDR1 SGHRS and CDR2 YFSETQ come from the germline V gene. The CDR3, as DNA: TGCGCCAGCAGCTCTCGACTAGAAGGCACAGATACGCAGTATTTT. Residues: CASSSRLEGTDTQYF.

This clone was detected a few times. This chain connects TRBV2 to TRBJ1-1; D gene unclear. Trimming took 6 bases from V and 2 from J, leaving 10 bases between them. CDR1 and CDR2 (germline): SNHLY, FYNNEI. The CDR3 spans 13 residues. CDR3 residues: CASRGSPNTEAFF. The CDR3 DNA follows: TGTGCCAGCAGAGGCAGTCCTAACACTGAAGCTTTCTTT.

The genes are TRBV29-1 and TRBJ2-7; D gene unclear. Germline V lookup: CDR1 SQVTM, CDR2 ANQGSEA. The CDR3 loop spans 11 amino acids. V lost 4 bases and J lost 0, with 4 bases in between. The CDR3 coding sequence is TGCAGCGTTGGACACTCCTACGAGCAGTACTTC. It encodes CSVGHSYEQYF.

The V call is TRBV6-1, the J call TRBJ1-1; D not certain. The CDR3 totals 15 residues. Trimming took off 7 bases at V and 2 bases at J, with 17 bases between the two ends. Germline CDR1 and CDR2: MNHNS and SASEGT. CDR3 nucleotides: TGTGCCAGCATGAGACGAGGTTCGTTTAACACTGAAGCTTTCTTT. It yields the protein CASMRRGSFNTEAFF.

This chain connects TRBV11-2 to TRBJ2-5; a possible D gene is TRBD2 (7 bases). CDR1 and CDR2 (germline): SGHAT, FQNNGV. Trimming removed 5 bases at V and 5 bases at J, with 15 bases between. The CDR3 sequence is 14 residues long. The CDR3 DNA is TGTGCCAGCAGCCCAAGGGGAGGGGGGGAGACCCAGTACTTC. Translated, it gives CASSPRGGGETQYF.

This sequence joins TRBV6-5 and TRBJ2-1; D remains ambiguous. Germline CDR1 reads MNHEY; CDR2 reads SVGAGI. There are 15 residues in the CDR3. V dropped 4 bases and J dropped 0 bases, with 10 bases sitting between them. The CDR3 here is CASSWGLISYNEQFF. In DNA, the CDR3 is TGTGCCAGCAGTTGGGGTTTGATCTCCTACAATGAGCAGTTCTTC.

V gene TRBV2 combines with J gene TRBJ2-5, with 9 nucleotides matching TRBD2. The CDR3 is made up of 12 amino acids. Germline V lookup: CDR1 SNHLY, CDR2 FYNNEI. V trimming: 6 bases; J trimming: 4 bases; junction bases outside the gene matches: 0. CDR3 bases: TGTGCCAGCAGACTAGCGGGAGAGACCCAGTACTTC. Protein: CASRLAGETQYF.

The J gene is TRBJ2-7, the V gene TRBV5-1; D not certain. The length of the CDR3 is 11 residues. Per the germline V gene, CDR1 is SGHRS and CDR2 is YFSETQ. V was pared by 4 bases and J by 6 bases, with 8 bases between. In DNA form, the CDR3 reads TGCGCCAGCAGCCTGCCTAGCGAGCAGTACTTC. Translation gives CASSLPSEQYF.

V and J are TRBV6-4 and TRBJ2-1, with TRBD2 matching over 7 bases. Trimming took 10 bases from V and 0 from J; bases not matched to a gene: 9. The CDR3 is made up of 15 amino acids. The germline V gene encodes CDR1 MRHNA and CDR2 SNTAGT. CDR3 in amino acids: CATRLAGDSYNEQFF. The DNA of the CDR3 is TGTGCCACCCGCCTCGCGGGAGACTCCTACAATGAGCAGTTCTTC.

The chain employs TRBV7-9 and TRBJ2-7, with a possible D match to TRBD2 (5 bases). Germline loops: CDR1 SEHNR, CDR2 FQNEAQ (reference sequence). This CDR3 has 16 residues. V shed 2 bases and J shed 2 bases, with 16 bases lying between them. The CDR3 spells CASSLTSGGRPYEQYF. Here the CDR3 DNA reads TGTGCCAGCAGCTTAACGTCTGGCGGGCGTCCCTACGAGCAGTACTTC. Based on the CDR3 plus reference TRBV7-9 and TRBJ2-7, the full variable domain is DTGVSQNPRHKITKRGQNVTFRCDPISEHNRLYWYRQTLGQGPEFLTYFQNEAQLEKSRLLSDRFSAERPKGSFSTLEIQRTEQGDSAMYLCASSLTSGGRPYEQYFGPGTRLTVT.

The rearrangement joins TRBV30 to TRBJ1-2; 8 positions agree with TRBD1. The germline gives CDR1 GTSNPN, CDR2 SVGIG (reference sequence). The CDR3 is 13 residues long. The J segment lost 5 bases and the V segment lost 0 bases, leaving 2 bases of the junction unmatched. Here the CDR3 reads CAWSVQGEYGYTF. In DNA form, the CDR3 reads TGTGCCTGGAGTGTACAGGGGGAGTATGGCTACACCTTC.

The chain recombines TRBV2 with TRBJ2-5; TRBD2 aligns across 13 bases. V dropped 3 bases and J dropped 1; count of bases not matched to a gene: 2. Per germline, CDR1 SNHLY and CDR2 FYNNEI. The CDR3 extends over 16 amino acids. The CDR3 DNA reads as TGTGCCAGCAGTGACGGACTAGCGGGAGCCCAAGAGACCCAGTACTTC. Protein: CASSDGLAGAQETQYF.

V and J are TRBV28 and TRBJ2-7; TRBD1 matches at 7 bases. The germline CDR1 and CDR2 sequences are MDHEN and SYDVKM. This CDR3 contains 13 residues. V shed 8 bases and J 0 bases; nucleotides not matched to a gene: 4. CDR3 amino acids: CASGEGASYEQYF. DNA of the CDR3: TGTGCCAGCGGAGAGGGGGCCTCCTACGAGCAGTACTTC.

The CDR3 sequence is CASSQGQLYEQYF. CDR3 coding DNA: TGTGCCAGCAGTCAGGGACAGCTCTACGAGCAGTACTTC. This chain joins TRBV6-1 and TRBJ2-7; 7 bases are a match to TRBD1. V lost 5 bases and J lost 3; bases outside the gene matches: 4. The CDR3 sequence is 13 residues long. In germline, CDR1 is MNHNS, CDR2 SASEGT.